This TCR beta chain derives from a study of blood T cell repertoires in COVID-19. Produced via immunoSEQ multiplex PCR; TCRdb's table is partial and in-frame only. The data show around 190,000 clones, with around four fifths seen just once and approximately 9.2% held by the top ten. The sample comprised PBMCs or T cells enriched from blood (not recorded which). The sequence was obtained from a middle-aged man who had recovered from COVID-19.

The CDR3 DNA is TGTGCCAGCTCACCAGACTCGGCCAGGGTTAATCAGCCCCAGCATTTT. Its protein product is CASSPDSARVNQPQHF. The gene calls are TRBV18 and TRBJ1-5; D might be TRBD1 (5 bases). V dropped 2 bases and J dropped 4 bases, with 15 bases sitting between them. CDR3 length equals 16 residues. Germline-derived CDR1 and CDR2 are KGHSH and LQKENI.